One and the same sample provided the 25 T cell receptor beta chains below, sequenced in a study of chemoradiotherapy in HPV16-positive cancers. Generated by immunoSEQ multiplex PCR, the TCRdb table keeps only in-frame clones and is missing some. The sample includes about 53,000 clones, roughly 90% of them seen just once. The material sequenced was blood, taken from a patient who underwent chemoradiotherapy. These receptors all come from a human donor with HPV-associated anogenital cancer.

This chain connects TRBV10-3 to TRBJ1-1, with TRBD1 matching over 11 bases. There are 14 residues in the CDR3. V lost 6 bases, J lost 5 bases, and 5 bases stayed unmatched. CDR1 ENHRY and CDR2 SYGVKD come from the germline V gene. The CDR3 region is CAISAGTGGTEAFF. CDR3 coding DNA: TGTGCCATCAGCGCCGGGACAGGGGGGACTGAAGCTTTCTTT.

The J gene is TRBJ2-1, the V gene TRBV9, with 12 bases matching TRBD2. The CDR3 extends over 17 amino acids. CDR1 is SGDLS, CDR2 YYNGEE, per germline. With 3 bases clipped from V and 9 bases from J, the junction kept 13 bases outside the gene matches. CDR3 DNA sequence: TGTGCCAGCAGCGCCAAAAGGGCTAGCGGGAGGGCAGCTGAGCAGTTCTTC. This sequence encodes CASSAKRASGRAAEQFF.

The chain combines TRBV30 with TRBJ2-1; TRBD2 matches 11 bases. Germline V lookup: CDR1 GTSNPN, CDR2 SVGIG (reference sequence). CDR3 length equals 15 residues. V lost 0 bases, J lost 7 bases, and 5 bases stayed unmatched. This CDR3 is CAWSVQIAGGNEQFF. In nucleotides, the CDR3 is TGTGCCTGGAGTGTACAAATAGCGGGAGGGAATGAGCAGTTCTTC.

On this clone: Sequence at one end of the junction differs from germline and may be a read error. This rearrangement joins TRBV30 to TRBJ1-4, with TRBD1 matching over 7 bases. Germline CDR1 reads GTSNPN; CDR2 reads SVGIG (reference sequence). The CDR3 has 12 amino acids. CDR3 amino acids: CAWSRGDEKLLF. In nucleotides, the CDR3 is TGTGCCTGGAGCAGGGGGGATGAAAAACTGCTTTTT.

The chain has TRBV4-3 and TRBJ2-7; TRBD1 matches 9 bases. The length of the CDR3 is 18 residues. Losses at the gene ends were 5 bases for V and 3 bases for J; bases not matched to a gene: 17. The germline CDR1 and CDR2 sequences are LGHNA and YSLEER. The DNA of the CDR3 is TGCGCCAGCAGCGCCAGGGGACAGGGCTCAGGGAACGTCTACGAGCAGTACTTC. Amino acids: CASSARGQGSGNVYEQYF.

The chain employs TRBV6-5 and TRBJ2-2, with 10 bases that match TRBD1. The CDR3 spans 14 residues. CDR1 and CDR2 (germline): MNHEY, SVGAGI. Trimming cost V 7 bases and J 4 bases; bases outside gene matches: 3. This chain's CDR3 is CASTGTGATGELFF. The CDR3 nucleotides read TGTGCCAGCACCGGGACAGGGGCCACCGGGGAGCTGTTTTTT.

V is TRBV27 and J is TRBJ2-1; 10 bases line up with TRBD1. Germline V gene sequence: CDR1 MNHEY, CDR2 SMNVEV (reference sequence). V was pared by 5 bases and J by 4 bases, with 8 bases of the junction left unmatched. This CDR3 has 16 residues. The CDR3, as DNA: TGTGCCAGCAGTCTAGAAGACAGGGGGCCTTACAATGAGCAGTTCTTC. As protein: CASSLEDRGPYNEQFF.

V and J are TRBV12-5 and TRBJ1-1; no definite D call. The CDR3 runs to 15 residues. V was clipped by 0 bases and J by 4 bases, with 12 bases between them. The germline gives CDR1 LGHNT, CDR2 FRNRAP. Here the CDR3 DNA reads TGTGCTAGTGGTTTGGTATTGAGCATGGCCACTGAAGCTTTCTTT. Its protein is CASGLVLSMATEAFF.

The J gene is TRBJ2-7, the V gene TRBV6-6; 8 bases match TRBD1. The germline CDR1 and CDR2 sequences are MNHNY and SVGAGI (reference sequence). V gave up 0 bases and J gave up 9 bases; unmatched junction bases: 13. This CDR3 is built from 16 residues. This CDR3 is CASSYSLQTGDHGQYF. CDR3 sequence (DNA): TGTGCCAGCAGTTACTCACTTCAGACAGGGGATCATGGGCAGTACTTC.

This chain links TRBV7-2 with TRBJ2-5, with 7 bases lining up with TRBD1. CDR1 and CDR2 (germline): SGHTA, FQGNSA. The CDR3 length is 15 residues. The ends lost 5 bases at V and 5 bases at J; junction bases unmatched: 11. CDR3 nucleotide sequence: TGTGCCAGCAGCCCAGGGGGTATGGCTGGGGAGACCCAGTACTTC. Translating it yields CASSPGGMAGETQYF.

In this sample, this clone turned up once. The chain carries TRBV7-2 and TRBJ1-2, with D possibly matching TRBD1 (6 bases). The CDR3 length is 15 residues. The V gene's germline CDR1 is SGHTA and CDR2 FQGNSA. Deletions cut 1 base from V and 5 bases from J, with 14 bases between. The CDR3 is CASSLGLRTVYGYTF. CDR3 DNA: TGTGCCAGCAGCTTAGGCCTGAGGACAGTATATGGCTACACCTTC.

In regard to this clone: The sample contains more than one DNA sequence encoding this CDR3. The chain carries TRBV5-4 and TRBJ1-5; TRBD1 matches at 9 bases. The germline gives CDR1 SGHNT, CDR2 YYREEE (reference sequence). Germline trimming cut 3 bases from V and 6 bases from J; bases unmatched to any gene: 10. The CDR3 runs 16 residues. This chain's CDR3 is CASSSGGGQGAQPQHF. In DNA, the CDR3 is TGTGCCAGCAGCTCGGGCGGGGGACAGGGTGCTCAGCCCCAGCATTTT. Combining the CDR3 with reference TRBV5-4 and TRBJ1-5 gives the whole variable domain ETGVTQSPTHLIKTRGQQVTLRCSSQSGHNTVSWYQQALGQGPQFIFQYYREEENGRGNFPPRFSGLQFPNYSSELNVNALELDDSALYLCASSSGGGQGAQPQHFGDGTRLSIL.

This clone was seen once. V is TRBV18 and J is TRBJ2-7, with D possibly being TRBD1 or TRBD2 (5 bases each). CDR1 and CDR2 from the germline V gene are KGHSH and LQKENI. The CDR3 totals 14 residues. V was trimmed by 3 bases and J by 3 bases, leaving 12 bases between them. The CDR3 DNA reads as TGTGCCAGCTCACCGTCAGGGAGAAGCTACGAGCAGTACTTC. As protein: CASSPSGRSYEQYF.

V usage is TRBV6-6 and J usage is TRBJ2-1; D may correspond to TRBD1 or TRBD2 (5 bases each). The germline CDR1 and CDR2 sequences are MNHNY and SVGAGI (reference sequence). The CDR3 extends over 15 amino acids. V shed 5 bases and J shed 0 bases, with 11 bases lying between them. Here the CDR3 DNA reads TGTGCCAGCAGTAGGGGACGAACCTCCTACAATGAGCAGTTCTTC. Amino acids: CASSRGRTSYNEQFF.

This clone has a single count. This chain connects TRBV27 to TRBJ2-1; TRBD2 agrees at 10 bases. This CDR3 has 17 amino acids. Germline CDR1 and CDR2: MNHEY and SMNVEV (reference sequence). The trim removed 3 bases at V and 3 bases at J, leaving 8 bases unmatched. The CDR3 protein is CASSFAAGTSVYNEQFF. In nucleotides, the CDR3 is TGTGCCAGCAGTTTCGCCGCCGGGACTAGCGTCTACAATGAGCAGTTCTTC.

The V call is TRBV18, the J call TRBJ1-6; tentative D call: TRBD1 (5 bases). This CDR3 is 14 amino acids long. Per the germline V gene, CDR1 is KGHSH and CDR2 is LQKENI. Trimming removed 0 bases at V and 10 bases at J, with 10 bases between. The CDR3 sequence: CASSPPQGNSPLHF. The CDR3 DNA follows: TGTGCCAGCTCACCACCGCAGGGAAACTCACCCCTCCACTTT.

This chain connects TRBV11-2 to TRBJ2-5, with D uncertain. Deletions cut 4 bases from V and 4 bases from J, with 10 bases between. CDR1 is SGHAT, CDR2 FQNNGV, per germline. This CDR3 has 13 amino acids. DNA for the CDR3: TGTGCCAGCAGCTATGGAGAGTCAGAGACCCAGTACTTC. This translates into CASSYGESETQYF. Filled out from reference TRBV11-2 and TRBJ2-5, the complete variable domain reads EAGVAQSPRYKIIEKRQSVAFWCNPISGHATLYWYQQILGQGPKLLIQFQNNGVVDDSQLPKDRFSAERLKGVDSTLKIQPAKLEDSAVYLCASSYGESETQYFGPGTRLLVL.

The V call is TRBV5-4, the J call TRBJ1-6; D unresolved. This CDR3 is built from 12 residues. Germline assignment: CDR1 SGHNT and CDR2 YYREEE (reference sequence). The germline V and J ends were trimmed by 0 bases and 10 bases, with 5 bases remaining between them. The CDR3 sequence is CASSLDVSPLHF. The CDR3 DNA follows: TGTGCCAGCAGCTTGGACGTCTCACCCCTCCACTTT.

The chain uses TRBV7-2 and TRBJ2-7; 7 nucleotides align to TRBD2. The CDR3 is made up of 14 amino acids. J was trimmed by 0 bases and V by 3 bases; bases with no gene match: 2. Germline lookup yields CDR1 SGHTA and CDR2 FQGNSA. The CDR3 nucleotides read TGTGCCAGCAGCTTGAGGGACTACTCCTACGAGCAGTACTTC. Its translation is CASSLRDYSYEQYF.

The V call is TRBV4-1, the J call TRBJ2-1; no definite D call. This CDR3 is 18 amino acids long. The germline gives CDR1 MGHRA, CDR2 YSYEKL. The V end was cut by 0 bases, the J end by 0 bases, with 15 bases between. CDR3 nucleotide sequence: TGCGCCAGCAGCCAAGATTTTATACGCTATAGCTCCTACAATGAGCAGTTCTTC. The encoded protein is CASSQDFIRYSSYNEQFF.

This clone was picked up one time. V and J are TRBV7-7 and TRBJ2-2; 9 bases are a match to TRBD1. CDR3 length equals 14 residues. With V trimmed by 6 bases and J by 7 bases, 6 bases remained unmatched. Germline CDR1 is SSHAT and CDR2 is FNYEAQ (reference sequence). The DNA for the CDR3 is TGTGCCAGCAGACTACAGGGGGCCGGCGGGGAGCTGTTTTTT. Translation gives CASRLQGAGGELFF.

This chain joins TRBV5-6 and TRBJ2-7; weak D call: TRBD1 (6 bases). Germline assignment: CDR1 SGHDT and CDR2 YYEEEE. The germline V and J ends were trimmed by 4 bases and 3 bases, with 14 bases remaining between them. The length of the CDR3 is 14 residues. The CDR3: CASSHTGTSYEQYF. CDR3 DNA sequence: TGTGCCAGCAGCCATACCGGGACAAGCTACGAGCAGTACTTC.

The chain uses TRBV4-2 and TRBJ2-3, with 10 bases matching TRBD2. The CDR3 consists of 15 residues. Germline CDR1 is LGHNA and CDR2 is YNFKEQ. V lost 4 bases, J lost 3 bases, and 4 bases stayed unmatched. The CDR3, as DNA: TGTGCCAGCAGCCGAGCGGGGGGGGGTACAGATACGCAGTATTTT. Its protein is CASSRAGGGTDTQYF.

The CDR3 sequence: CASSPPSSGKGRKTQYF. The CDR3 DNA sequence: TGTGCCAGCAGTCCCCCAAGTAGCGGGAAGGGCAGGAAGACCCAGTACTTC. The rearrangement joins TRBV27 to TRBJ2-5, with 8 bases that match TRBD2. The CDR3 sequence is 17 residues long. V dropped 5 bases and J dropped 6; count of bases not matched to a gene: 17. Germline V CDR1 and CDR2: MNHEY, SMNVEV (reference sequence).

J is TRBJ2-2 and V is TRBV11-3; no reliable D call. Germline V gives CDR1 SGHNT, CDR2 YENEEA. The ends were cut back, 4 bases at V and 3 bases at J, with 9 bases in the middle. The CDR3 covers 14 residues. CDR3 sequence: CASSSTVDTGELFF. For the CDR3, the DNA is TGTGCCAGCAGCTCTACCGTTGACACCGGGGAGCTGTTTTTT.